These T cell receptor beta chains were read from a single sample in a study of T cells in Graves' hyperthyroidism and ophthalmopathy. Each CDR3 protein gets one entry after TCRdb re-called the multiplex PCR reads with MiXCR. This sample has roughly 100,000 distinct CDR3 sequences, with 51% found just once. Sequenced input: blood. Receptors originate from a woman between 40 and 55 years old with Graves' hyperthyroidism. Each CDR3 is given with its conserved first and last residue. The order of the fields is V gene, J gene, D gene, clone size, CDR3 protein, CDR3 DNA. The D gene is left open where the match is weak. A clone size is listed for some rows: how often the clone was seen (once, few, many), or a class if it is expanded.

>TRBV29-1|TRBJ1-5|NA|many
CSIIYGSNQPQHF
TGCAGCATAATCTACGGTAGCAATCAGCCCCAGCATTTT
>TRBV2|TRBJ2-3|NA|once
CASSERLRTLLTGTQYF
TGTGCCAGCAGTGAACGTCTGCGGACTTTGCTCACAGGTACGCAGTATTTC
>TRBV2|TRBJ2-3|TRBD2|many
CASSMTGGPDTQYF
TGTGCCAGCAGTATGACGGGAGGGCCGGATACGCAGTATTTT
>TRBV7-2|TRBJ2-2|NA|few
CASSTPVGSTGELFF
TGCGCCAGCAGCACCCCGGTGGGGTCCACCGGGGAGCTGTTTTTT
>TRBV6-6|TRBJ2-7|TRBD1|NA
CASSYSGTGGYEQYF
TGTGCCAGCAGTTACTCCGGGACAGGGGGCTACGAGCAGTACTTC
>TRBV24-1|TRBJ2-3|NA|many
CATSDRTFSDTQYF
TGTGCCACCAGTGATCGGACTTTCAGTGATACGCAGTATTTT
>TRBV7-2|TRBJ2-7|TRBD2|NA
CASSRWTSGVEQYF
TGTGCCAGCAGCCGCTGGACTAGCGGGGTCGAGCAGTACTTC
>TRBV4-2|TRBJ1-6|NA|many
CASSLSRNSPLHF
TGTGCCAGCAGCCTCAGTAGGAATTCACCCCTCCACTTT
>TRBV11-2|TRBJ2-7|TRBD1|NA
CASSIRDRVYEQYF
TGTGCCAGCAGCATACGGGACAGGGTCTACGAGCAGTACTTC
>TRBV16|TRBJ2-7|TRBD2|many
CASSQLTSADYEQYF
TGTGCCAGCAGCCAATTAACTAGCGCCGACTACGAGCAGTACTTC
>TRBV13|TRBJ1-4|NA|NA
CASSSFSAEEKLFF
TGTGCCAGCAGCTCCTTTTCCGCTGAAGAAAAACTGTTTTTT
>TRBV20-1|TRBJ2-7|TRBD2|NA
CSATSGPYEQYF
TGCAGTGCCACTAGCGGACCCTACGAGCAGTACTTC
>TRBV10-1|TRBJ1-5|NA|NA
CASRASNFQGGDQPQHF
TGCGCCAGCAGGGCCAGCAACTTCCAGGGAGGGGATCAGCCCCAGCATTTT
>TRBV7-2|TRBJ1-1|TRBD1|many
CASSPNSGTGNSEAFF
TGTGCCAGCAGCCCCAATTCCGGGACAGGGAACTCTGAAGCTTTCTTT
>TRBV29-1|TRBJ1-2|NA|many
CSVAGALMGYGYTF
TGCAGCGTTGCCGGGGCGCTTATGGGCTATGGCTACACCTTC
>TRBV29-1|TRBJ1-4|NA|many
CSVVEGAGEKLFF
TGCAGCGTTGTGGAAGGGGCCGGTGAAAAACTGTTTTTT
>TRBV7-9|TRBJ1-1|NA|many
CASSSVLVNTEAFF
TGTGCCAGCAGCTCGGTATTGGTGAACACTGAAGCTTTCTTT
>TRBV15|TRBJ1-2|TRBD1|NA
CATKTGDYGYTF
TGTGCCACCAAGACAGGGGACTATGGCTACACCTTC
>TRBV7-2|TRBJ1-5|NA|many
CASSRMEVSNQLQHF
TGTGCCAGCAGCCGTATGGAAGTTAGCAATCAGCTCCAGCATTTT
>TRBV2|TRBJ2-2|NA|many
CASIRHTNTGELFF
TGTGCCAGCATCCGGCACACGAACACCGGGGAGCTGTTTTTT
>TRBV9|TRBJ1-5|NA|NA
CASSVGGNNQPQHF
TGTGCCAGCAGCGTAGGTGGGAACAATCAGCCCCAGCATTTT
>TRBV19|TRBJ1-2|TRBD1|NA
CASTRGQGLYGYTF
TGTGCCAGTACGCGAGGACAGGGGCTTTATGGCTACACCTTC
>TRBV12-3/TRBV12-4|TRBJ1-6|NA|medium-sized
CASSGSYNSPLHF
TGTGCCAGCTCCGGATCCTATAATTCACCCCTCCACTTT
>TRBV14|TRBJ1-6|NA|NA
CASSQDGRAIRPLHF
TGTGCCAGCAGCCAAGATGGCAGGGCGATTCGGCCCCTCCACTTT
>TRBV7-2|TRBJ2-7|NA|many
CASSLGRGTRRGEQYF
TGTGCCAGCAGCTTAGGGCGCGGGACTCGCCGTGGGGAGCAGTACTTC
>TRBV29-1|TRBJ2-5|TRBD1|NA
CSAGTGGGETQYF
TGCAGCGCCGGGACAGGGGGAGGAGAGACCCAGTACTTC
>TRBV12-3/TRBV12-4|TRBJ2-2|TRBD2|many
CASRAGRDTGELFF
TGTGCCAGCAGGGCAGGGAGGGACACCGGGGAGCTGTTTTTT
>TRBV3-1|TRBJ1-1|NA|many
CASSKLGSGTEAFF
TGTGCCAGCAGCAAGTTGGGGAGTGGCACTGAAGCTTTCTTT
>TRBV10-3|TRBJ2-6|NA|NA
CAISESGAPGEQYFSGANVLTF
TGTGCCATCAGTGAATCAGGGGCGCCCGGCGAGCAGTATTTCTCTGGGGCCAACGTCCTGACTTTC
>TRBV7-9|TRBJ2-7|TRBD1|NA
CASRPTGHILYEQYF
TGTGCCAGCAGACCGACAGGGCATATCTTGTACGAGCAGTACTTC
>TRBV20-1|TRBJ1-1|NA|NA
CSAKQGYNEAFF
TGCAGTGCTAAGCAGGGGTATAATGAAGCTTTCTTT